What follows are 21 T cell receptor beta chains derived from one specimen sequenced in a study of blood T cell repertoires in COVID-19. Produced via immunoSEQ multiplex PCR; TCRdb's table is partial and in-frame only. The repertoire holds some 210,000 clones, with 81% as singletons. The sample was PBMCs or T cells enriched from blood (not recorded which). Source of these receptors: a woman between 50 and 59 years old with acute COVID-19.

This clone was detected a few times. The rearrangement uses TRBV28 and TRBJ2-7; 9 bases are shared with TRBD2. Trimming at V came to 2 bases and at J to 3 bases, leaving 5 bases not matched to a gene. The CDR3 is 15 residues long. Germline V lookup: CDR1 MDHEN, CDR2 SYDVKM. The CDR3: CASSLASGALYEQYF. The DNA of the CDR3 is TGTGCCAGCAGTTTAGCTAGCGGGGCCCTCTACGAGCAGTACTTC.

The CDR3 spells CASARNTF. Written as DNA, the CDR3 is TGTGCCAGCGCCAGGAACACCTTC. The V and J genes are TRBV2 and TRBJ1-2; unclear D gene. Trimming left V 8 bases short and J 12 bases short, with 7 bases between. Germline CDR1 reads SNHLY; CDR2 reads FYNNEI. CDR3 length: 8 amino acids.

J is TRBJ1-5 and V is TRBV4-1; possible D gene TRBD1, 6 bases. This CDR3 contains 16 residues. Trimming took off 2 bases at V and 7 bases at J, with 18 bases between the two ends. CDR1 MGHRA and CDR2 YSYEKL come from the germline V gene. For the CDR3, the DNA is TGCGCCAGCAGCCAAAACCCGACAGGTTTCGGGCAGCCCCAGCATTTT. This codes for CASSQNPTGFGQPQHF.

The chain recombines TRBV7-9 with TRBJ1-2; D unclear. Trimming pared 6 bases from V and 4 bases from J, leaving 9 bases between. Germline V gene lookup returns CDR1 SEHNR and CDR2 FQNEAQ (reference sequence). There are 12 residues in the CDR3. In DNA, the CDR3 is TGTGCCAGCAGGTCTAGTGGCTATGGCTACACCTTC. Protein: CASRSSGYGYTF.

This clone was recorded once. The V and J genes are TRBV5-6 and TRBJ2-7, with a tentative D call TRBD2 (5 bases). Germline V gene data show CDR1 as SGHDT and CDR2 as YYEEEE. V lost 3 bases and J 2 bases, leaving 15 bases between the germline ends. The CDR3 totals 15 residues. Written as DNA, the CDR3 is TGTGCCAGCAGCTATGCCGCCGGGGTTACCTACGAGCAGTACTTC. Protein product: CASSYAAGVTYEQYF.

The chain is built from TRBV4-2 and TRBJ1-3; 11 nucleotides align to TRBD1. Germline CDR1 and CDR2: LGHNA and YNFKEQ. Trimming cost V 4 bases and J 0 bases; bases outside gene matches: 5. The CDR3 runs 17 residues. The chain's CDR3 is CASSPPGTGGSGNTIYF. The DNA for the CDR3 is TGTGCCAGCAGCCCGCCCGGGACAGGGGGCTCTGGAAACACCATATATTTT.

The genes are TRBV5-1 and TRBJ2-3, with 9 bases aligning to TRBD2. The CDR3 consists of 16 residues. Looked up from germline, CDR1 is SGHRS and CDR2 is YFSETQ. Unmatched junction bases numbered 6, after V lost 4 bases and J lost 0 bases. The CDR3 spells CASSALLAGSTDTQYF. The CDR3 DNA reads as TGCGCCAGCAGCGCTCTTCTAGCGGGGAGCACAGATACGCAGTATTTT.

This chain links TRBV27 with TRBJ1-2; maybe TRBD1 (5 bases). V dropped 5 bases and J dropped 3 bases, with 16 bases sitting between them. The CDR3 extends over 15 amino acids. Germline CDR1 MNHEY, CDR2 SMNVEV (reference sequence). The CDR3: CASSPWAGADYGYTF. The CDR3 DNA reads as TGTGCCAGCAGTCCGTGGGCTGGGGCAGACTATGGCTACACCTTC.

The rearrangement links TRBV21-1 to TRBJ1-1; the D call TRBD1 from the table was never checked on the DNA. TRBV21-1 is reported as a pseudogene. The CDR3 is 15 residues long. CDR3 residues: CASIHGTGWVTEAFF. In DNA form, the CDR3 reads TGTGCCAGCATCCACGGGACAGGGTGGGTCACTGAAGCTTTCTTT.

This chain's CDR3 is CASSLSGTGNTEAFF. CDR3 DNA: TGTGCCAGCAGTTTAAGTGGGACAGGGAACACTGAAGCTTTCTTT. The rearrangement links TRBV28 to TRBJ1-1, with 8 bases identical to TRBD1. CDR1 MDHEN and CDR2 SYDVKM come from the germline V gene. Trimming cost V 2 bases and J 1 base; bases outside gene matches: 3. The CDR3 runs to 15 residues. The variable domain in full, completed from reference TRBV28 and TRBJ1-1, reads DVKVTQSSRYLVKRTGEKVFLECVQDMDHENMFWYRQDPGLGLRLIYFSYDVKMKEKGDIPEGYSVSREKKERFSLILESASTNQTSMYLCASSLSGTGNTEAFFGQGTRLTVV.

The chain uses TRBV11-3 and TRBJ2-1; TRBD2 aligns across 13 bases. The junction had 9 bases not matched to a gene; V was cut back by 5 bases and J by 8 bases. The CDR3 length is 16 residues. Germline V gene lookup returns CDR1 SGHNT and CDR2 YENEEA. CDR3 sequence (DNA): TGTGCCAGCAGCGAAAGACTAGCGGGGGGCCCCGATGAGCAGTTCTTC. Translating it yields CASSERLAGGPDEQFF.

The count of this clone is one. The chain recombines TRBV28 with TRBJ2-2; no clear D gene. This CDR3 is 12 amino acids long. The germline gives CDR1 MDHEN, CDR2 SYDVKM. Trimming shortened V by 5 bases and J by 3 bases, and 4 bases separated the two germline ends. The DNA for the CDR3 is TGTGCCAGCAGTCTCGACACCGGGGAGCTGTTTTTT. It codes for CASSLDTGELFF.

The chain has TRBV18 and TRBJ2-1; TRBD2 matches at 8 bases. Germline assignment: CDR1 KGHSH and CDR2 LQKENI. V gave up 3 bases and J gave up 4 bases; unmatched junction bases: 8. There are 16 residues in the CDR3. The CDR3 DNA is TGTGCCAGCTCACCTAACAGCGGGGGACCATACAATGAGCAGTTCTTC. It specifies CASSPNSGGPYNEQFF.

The V gene is TRBV4-1, the J gene TRBJ1-2; D gene uncertain. V shed 4 bases and J shed 4 bases, with 10 bases lying between them. CDR3 length equals 13 residues. Germline CDR1 is MGHRA and CDR2 is YSYEKL. The DNA for the CDR3 is TGCGCCAGCAGCCCTGGACTGCCCTATGGCTACACCTTC. Its translation: CASSPGLPYGYTF.

The chain employs TRBV2 and TRBJ1-5; D call uncertain. CDR1 SNHLY and CDR2 FYNNEI come from the germline V gene. V dropped 5 bases and J dropped 0 bases, with 8 bases sitting between them. The CDR3 consists of 14 residues. CDR3 DNA: TGTGCCAGCAGTCAAAGCCATAGCAATCAGCCCCAGCATTTT. Translation gives CASSQSHSNQPQHF.

The J gene is TRBJ1-5, the V gene TRBV19, with 7 bases aligning to TRBD1. Germline V gene lookup returns CDR1 LNHDA and CDR2 SQIVND (reference sequence). Trimming at V came to 3 bases and at J to 14 bases, leaving 13 bases not matched to a gene. The CDR3 runs 14 residues. The CDR3 DNA reads TGTGCCAGTAGTATTCAATCGCACGACAGGGTAGAGCATTTT. It specifies CASSIQSHDRVEHF.

V usage is TRBV4-3 and J usage is TRBJ1-4; D remains unclear. V was trimmed by 0 bases and J by 10 bases, leaving 18 bases between them. The CDR3 has 16 amino acids. Looked up from germline, CDR1 is LGHNA and CDR2 is YSLEER. The CDR3 sequence is CASSQDGLTEAGKLFF. The DNA of the CDR3 is TGCGCCAGCAGCCAAGATGGCCTTACAGAGGCGGGAAAACTGTTTTTT.

The V gene is TRBV29-1, the J gene TRBJ1-2; D gene ambiguous. Per the germline V gene, CDR1 is SQVTM and CDR2 is ANQGSEA. There are 13 residues in the CDR3. This chain's CDR3 is CAERPVADYGYTF. The DNA of the CDR3 is TGCGCGGAGAGGCCCGTGGCGGACTATGGCTACACCTTC.

V and J are TRBV27 and TRBJ2-2, with D tentatively TRBD2 (5 bases). V gave up 0 bases and J gave up 5 bases, with 16 bases separating them. The CDR3 length is 17 residues. The germline V gene has CDR1 MNHEY and CDR2 SMNVEV (reference sequence). In DNA, the CDR3 is TGTGCCAGCAGTTTATCTCCGGAACGAGCGGTAACCGGGGAGCTGTTTTTT. This gives the protein CASSLSPERAVTGELFF.

V is TRBV5-1 and J is TRBJ2-7, with D possibly being TRBD2 (7 bases). Germline-derived CDR1 and CDR2 are SGHRS and YFSETQ. Trimming took 0 bases from V and 3 from J, leaving 10 bases between them. The CDR3 extends over 14 amino acids. CDR3: CASSLEGGFYEQYF. The CDR3 DNA is TGCGCCAGCAGCTTGGAGGGGGGGTTCTACGAGCAGTACTTC.

This chain uses TRBV5-5 with TRBJ2-3; a weak D match, TRBD2 (6 bases). Trimming shortened V by 3 bases and J by 2 bases, and 10 bases separated the two germline ends. The germline V gene has CDR1 SGHKS and CDR2 YYEKEE (reference sequence). This CDR3 is built from 14 residues. Written as DNA, the CDR3 is TGTGCCAGCAGCTACGGACTACCCACAGATACGCAGTATTTT. Encoded protein: CASSYGLPTDTQYF.